One and the same sample provided the 19 T cell receptor beta chains below, sequenced in a study of blood T cell repertoires in COVID-19. Assay used: immunoSEQ multiplex PCR; TCRdb lists only in-frame clones, some missing. The repertoire consists of roughly 250,000 clones, with about 80% occurring once and the leading ten covering approximately 5%. Input material: peripheral blood. The receptors derive from a woman aged 80 or older with active or convalescent COVID-19.

The chain couples TRBV5-4 to TRBJ2-7; 11 nucleotides match TRBD2. This CDR3 contains 15 residues. Germline CDR1 SGHNT, CDR2 YYREEE (reference sequence). Unmatched junction bases numbered 3, after V lost 0 bases and J lost 4 bases. The CDR3 nucleotides read TGTGCCAGCAGCTTGGGTACTAGCGGGAGATACGAGCAGTACTTC. It codes for CASSLGTSGRYEQYF.

The rearrangement links TRBV6-2 or TRBV6-3 to TRBJ1-5; 9 bases are shared with TRBD1. The CDR3 runs to 16 residues. CDR1 and CDR2 (germline): MNHEY, SVGEGT. Trimming cost V 5 bases and J 3 bases; bases outside gene matches: 8. The CDR3 sequence: CASSSLQGAVNQPQHF. CDR3 DNA: TGTGCCAGCAGTAGCTTACAGGGGGCGGTCAATCAGCCCCAGCATTTT.

The J gene is TRBJ2-2, the V gene TRBV6-4; D not certain. V was cut by 3 bases and J by 6 bases, with 8 bases left in between. The CDR3 has 13 amino acids. Germline loops: CDR1 MRHNA, CDR2 SNTAGT. CDR3: CASSDRQAGELFF. DNA of the CDR3: TGTGCCAGCAGTGATCGGCAGGCCGGGGAGCTGTTTTTT.

The gene calls are TRBV21-1 and TRBJ2-3; the D call TRBD2 from the table was never checked on the DNA. TRBV21-1 is a known pseudogene. CDR3 size: 16 residues. DNA for the CDR3: TGTGCCAGCACCCCAGGGGCGGGAGGGGGAACAGATACGCAGTATTTT. Amino acid sequence: CASTPGAGGGTDTQYF.

V gene TRBV2 combines with J gene TRBJ1-2; 12 bases are shared with TRBD1. V lost 6 bases to trimming and J lost 8 bases; unmatched junction nucleotides: 7. This CDR3 is built from 14 residues. Germline V gene sequence: CDR1 SNHLY, CDR2 FYNNEI. CDR3 in amino acids: CASRRGQGARGYTF. The CDR3 DNA reads TGTGCCAGCAGGAGGGGACAGGGGGCGCGAGGCTACACCTTC.

This clone was counted a few times. In DNA form, the CDR3 reads TGTGCCACCAGTAAACAGGGGACCTATGGCTACACCTTC. Its translation: CATSKQGTYGYTF. The chain is built from TRBV24-1 and TRBJ1-2; TRBD1 matches 7 bases. Germline trimming cut 6 bases from V and 4 bases from J; bases unmatched to any gene: 4. The CDR3 runs to 13 residues. From germline, CDR1 is KGHDR and CDR2 SFDVKD.

V gene TRBV13 combines with J gene TRBJ2-2; possible D gene TRBD1, 6 bases. Germline V gene data show CDR1 as PRHDT and CDR2 as FYEKMQ (reference sequence). The CDR3 loop spans 18 amino acids. Trimming pared 6 bases from V and 0 bases from J, leaving 20 bases between. This CDR3 reads CASRRTLGQPANTGELFF. The CDR3 nucleotides read TGTGCCAGCAGACGGACGCTAGGACAGCCCGCGAACACCGGGGAGCTGTTTTTT.

With respect to this clone: Sequence at one end of the junction differs from germline and may be a read error. The sample has other DNA sequences that encode this CDR3 too. The gene calls are TRBV19 and TRBJ1-2, with 9 bases identical to TRBD1. This CDR3 is built from 14 residues. Germline V gene sequence: CDR1 LNHDA, CDR2 SQIVND (reference sequence). The DNA for the CDR3 is TGCGCCAGTAGTATAAGACAGGGGGACTATGGCTACACCTTC. It specifies CASSIRQGDYGYTF.

The CDR3 reads CASSSIRGSSMNTEAFF. The CDR3 region has the DNA TGTGCCAGCTCATCCATAAGGGGCTCCAGCATGAACACTGAAGCTTTCTTT. The chain employs TRBV18 and TRBJ1-1; D might be TRBD1 (5 bases). CDR1 and CDR2 (germline): KGHSH, LQKENI. This CDR3 has 17 amino acids. Trimming shortened V by 5 bases and J by 0 bases, and 19 bases separated the two germline ends.

Only one count was recorded for this clone. V and J are TRBV2 and TRBJ2-2, with D maybe TRBD2 (6 bases). CDR3 length: 16 amino acids. Germline values: CDR1 SNHLY, CDR2 FYNNEI. V lost 6 bases and J 3 bases, leaving 17 bases between the germline ends. Written as DNA, the CDR3 is TGTGCCAGCAGGACGTCCCGAGGAGGGGACACCGGGGAGCTGTTTTTT. Translating it yields CASRTSRGGDTGELFF.

This sequence joins TRBV11-2 and TRBJ2-7; D remains unclear. The CDR3 length is 13 residues. Trimming shortened V by 5 bases and J by 2 bases, and 10 bases separated the two germline ends. Germline CDR1 SGHAT, CDR2 FQNNGV. The DNA of the CDR3 is TGTGCCAGCAGCAACCAGGCCACCTACGAGCAGTACTTC. As protein: CASSNQATYEQYF.

The rearrangement joins TRBV13 to TRBJ2-2; 8 nucleotides agree with TRBD2. J gave up 4 bases and V 5 bases, and 18 bases lay outside the gene matches. Germline-derived CDR1 and CDR2 are PRHDT and FYEKMQ (reference sequence). The CDR3 totals 19 residues. The CDR3 protein is CASSPRRLVAGGRTGELFF. The CDR3 region has the DNA TGTGCCAGCAGCCCTCGCCGTCTAGTGGCGGGAGGCCGCACCGGGGAGCTGTTTTTT.

This chain links TRBV19 with TRBJ1-1, with a possible D match to TRBD1 (5 bases). Trimming shortened V by 1 base and J by 11 bases, and 11 bases separated the two germline ends. Germline V gene lookup returns CDR1 LNHDA and CDR2 SQIVND (reference sequence). The CDR3 is 12 residues long. CDR3 in amino acids: CASSIGPGMAFF. The CDR3 DNA reads TGTGCCAGTAGTATAGGCCCAGGGATGGCTTTCTTT.

V is TRBV10-3 and J is TRBJ1-4; D is possibly TRBD1 (6 bases). The CDR3 covers 14 residues. Germline V lookup: CDR1 ENHRY, CDR2 SYGVKD. Deletions cut 5 bases from V and 6 bases from J, with 13 bases between. CDR3: CAISSTGADEKLFF. In DNA, the CDR3 is TGTGCCATCAGTTCGACAGGAGCTGATGAAAAACTGTTTTTT.

This sequence joins TRBV5-1 and TRBJ1-2, with a weak D call TRBD1 (5 bases). The CDR3 length is 14 residues. Germline CDR1 and CDR2: SGHRS and YFSETQ. V gave up 3 bases and J gave up 5 bases, with 14 bases separating them. CDR3 amino acids: CASSSGGSGYGYTF. The CDR3 DNA follows: TGCGCCAGCAGCTCCGGAGGGTCAGGGTATGGCTACACCTTC.

This sequence joins TRBV30 and TRBJ2-1; 15 nucleotides agree with TRBD2. CDR3 size: 18 residues. With 7 bases clipped from V and 0 bases from J, the junction kept 10 bases outside the gene matches. Germline loops: CDR1 GTSNPN, CDR2 SVGIG (reference sequence). The CDR3 is CASARTSGGVSSYNEQFF. In nucleotides, the CDR3 is TGTGCCTCCGCGCGGACTAGCGGGGGGGTAAGCTCCTACAATGAGCAGTTCTTC.

This sequence joins TRBV24-1 and TRBJ2-2, with D tentatively TRBD1 (6 bases). The V end was cut by 5 bases, the J end by 5 bases, with 14 bases between. The CDR3 is 15 amino acids. Germline assignment: CDR1 KGHDR and CDR2 SFDVKD. CDR3 in amino acids: CATSGRGKWTGELFF. The CDR3, as DNA: TGTGCCACCAGTGGAAGGGGGAAATGGACCGGGGAGCTGTTTTTT.

The rearrangement links TRBV14 to TRBJ2-3; D perhaps matches TRBD2 (6 bases). Trimming cost V 2 bases and J 6 bases, with 18 bases left between them. This CDR3 has 16 residues. Germline loops: CDR1 SGHDN, CDR2 FVKESK. CDR3 loop: CASSQLYGRGGDTQYF. The CDR3 DNA reads TGTGCCAGCAGCCAACTCTACGGGAGAGGTGGCGATACGCAGTATTTT.

This clone was seen just once. The chain joins TRBV27 to TRBJ1-1; 10 bases are a match to TRBD1. There are 14 residues in the CDR3. V was clipped by 2 bases and J by 7 bases; unmatched bases: 4. Germline loops: CDR1 MNHEY, CDR2 SMNVEV (reference sequence). The CDR3: CASSLRGTGVEAFF. The DNA of the CDR3 is TGTGCCAGCAGTTTAAGAGGGACAGGGGTTGAAGCTTTCTTT.